The clone carrying this T cell receptor beta chain was counted ten times or more. Germline V gene sequence: CDR1 SGHTA, CDR2 FQGTGA. The CDR3 is made up of 18 amino acids. V shed 1 base and J shed 3 bases, with 19 bases lying between them. These data are taken from a study of T-cell reconstitution after alpha-beta-depleted transplantation in children. The library targeted TCRbeta and was prepared with unique molecular identifiers. TCRdb reprocessed the PCR reads via MiXCR and lists one record per CDR3 protein. The sample consists of about 300,000 distinct CDR3 sequences, about 9.5% of them appearing once.

Material: PBMCs, obtained before TCRalphabeta/CD19-depleted stem cell transplant. The origin of this receptor is a boy under two years old with acute myeloid leukemia, due to receive a stem cell transplant. The J gene is TRBJ2-1, the V gene TRBV7-3; possible D gene TRBD2, 5 bases. CDR3 nucleotides: TGTGCCAGCAGCTTAAAGGTTTCTAGCCGCCGTCGCTACAATGAGCAGTTCTTC. Protein sequence: CASSLKVSSRRRYNEQFF.